Listed here is a single T cell receptor beta chain. The data stem from a study of blood T cell repertoires in COVID-19. Turning to the study itself: The study drew acute and convalescent COVID-19 samples from the United States, Italy and Spain. PBMCs, B-cell-depleted T cells, or T cells provided the cDNA or gDNA that made up the material.

CDR1 is SGHRS and CDR2 is YFSETQ in the germline V gene. The CDR3 is made up of 15 amino acids. The junction had 5 bases not matched to a gene; V was cut back by 7 bases and J by 0 bases. Original handling: Estimates of nucleated cell counts were drawn from the amplification of reference gene primers. Sequencing was performed with immunoSEQ multiplex PCR; in TCRdb, only in-frame clones are kept and a portion is missing. V, J and clone size derive from that table, while D and trimming were established from the DNA sequence. The sample consists of roughly 150,000 clones, roughly 80% of them appearing once.

The receptor was derived from a woman aged 80 or over with acute or convalescent COVID-19. This chain connects TRBV5-1 to TRBJ2-3; TRBD2 agrees at 10 bases. The material sequenced was peripheral blood. CDR3 amino acids: CASGLAETSTDTQYF. The DNA for the CDR3 is TGCGCCAGCGGACTAGCGGAGACTAGCACAGATACGCAGTATTTT.